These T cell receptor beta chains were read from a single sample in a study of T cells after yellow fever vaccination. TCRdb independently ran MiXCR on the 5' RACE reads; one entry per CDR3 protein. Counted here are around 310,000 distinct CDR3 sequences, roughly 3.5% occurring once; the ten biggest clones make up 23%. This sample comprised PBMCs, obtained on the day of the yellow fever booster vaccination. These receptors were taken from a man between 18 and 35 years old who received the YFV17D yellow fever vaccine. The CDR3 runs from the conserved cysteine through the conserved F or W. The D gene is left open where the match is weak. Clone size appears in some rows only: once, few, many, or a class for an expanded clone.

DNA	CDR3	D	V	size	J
TGTGCCAGCAGGGCCGGGACAGGGGGTCGAGAGCAGTACTTC	CASRAGTGGREQYF	TRBD1	TRBV6-5	many	TRBJ2-7
TGCAGTGCTAGGGCCCCCGGGACAGGATTTTATTCACCCCTCCACTTT	CSARAPGTGFYSPLHF	TRBD1	TRBV20-1	many	TRBJ1-6
TGCGCCAGCAGCCCTCGATCTGGGTGGAGGCTTATCACAGATACGCAGTATTTT	CASSPRSGWRLITDTQYF	.	TRBV5-1	many	TRBJ2-3
TGTGCCAGCAGCGTAGGTACAGTATACAATGAGCAGTTCTTC	CASSVGTVYNEQFF	.	TRBV9	many	TRBJ2-1
TGTGCCAGCAGTTTGGCGGACAGATCCTACGAGCAGTACTTC	CASSLADRSYEQYF	.	TRBV27	few	TRBJ2-7
TGTGCCAGCAGCGTTCCTCAGGGGACTAGCACAGATACGCAGTATTTT	CASSVPQGTSTDTQYF	.	TRBV5-6	many	TRBJ2-3
TGCAGTGCCGTAGGGCGGGGGACGACAGATACGCAGTATTTT	CSAVGRGTTDTQYF	TRBD2	TRBV20-1	.	TRBJ2-3
TGTGCCAGCAGTGGCGGGGCAGGGGCCCCGTGGGAGACCCAGTACTTC	CASSGGAGAPWETQYF	.	TRBV12-3/TRBV12-4	many	TRBJ2-5
TGTGCCAGCAGCCGGGGCTCTGGTGAAAAACTGTTTTTT	CASSRGSGEKLFF	.	TRBV7-9	many	TRBJ1-4
TGTGCCAGCAGCCCGGGGTCCAGGGACCCTGAAAAACTGTTTTTT	CASSPGSRDPEKLFF	.	TRBV7-9	many	TRBJ1-4
TGCGCCAGCAGCTTTCAGGGAGGGAGCTATGGCTACACCTTC	CASSFQGGSYGYTF	.	TRBV5-1	.	TRBJ1-2
TGCGCCAGCAGCTTGGGACGGGGCGTGGGGAATACTGAAGCTTTCTTT	CASSLGRGVGNTEAFF	.	TRBV5-1	.	TRBJ1-1
TGCGCCAGCAGCCAGGAACTAGCGGGGGGGCTTAATACGCAGTATTTT	CASSQELAGGLNTQYF	TRBD2	TRBV4-1	many	TRBJ2-3
TGTGCCAGCGCGTCCGGCCGGGAAGGACCTCAGCCCCAGCATTTT	CASASGREGPQPQHF	.	TRBV18	many	TRBJ1-5
TGTGCCAGCAGCCAAGAGAGAGGGAATCGCGGCTACACCTTC	CASSQERGNRGYTF	.	TRBV14	.	TRBJ1-2
TGTGCCAGCACGGTTGGGAGCGGGTTCACCGGGGAGCTGTTTTTT	CASTVGSGFTGELFF	.	TRBV12-3/TRBV12-4	few	TRBJ2-2
TGTGCCAGCAGCTTCGGCATGCGAAACTATGGCTACACCTTC	CASSFGMRNYGYTF	.	TRBV7-2	few	TRBJ1-2
TGTGCCAGCAGTTACTCCGGGATCATGGATTCACCCCTCCACTTT	CASSYSGIMDSPLHF	.	TRBV6-6	many	TRBJ1-6
TGCGCCAGCAGCCAAGAGAGGGCCAATCAGCCCCAGCATTTT	CASSQERANQPQHF	.	TRBV4-1	.	TRBJ1-5
TGTGCCAGCAGCCGCTCGGCGGGGGCAGATACGCAGTATTTT	CASSRSAGADTQYF	TRBD2	TRBV3-1	.	TRBJ2-3
TGCAGCGTGCAGCGGGGGGCGAGCACAGATACGCAGTATTTT	CSVQRGASTDTQYF	TRBD2	TRBV29-1	many	TRBJ2-3
TGTGCCACCAGTCCCCAGGAAACCGGGGAGCTGTTTTTT	CATSPQETGELFF	.	TRBV24-1	.	TRBJ2-2
TGTGCCAGCAGTTACTCGAGGGACTACTCCTACAATGAGCAGTTCTTC	CASSYSRDYSYNEQFF	TRBD2	TRBV6-2/TRBV6-3	many	TRBJ2-1
TGCAGCGTTGACAGGGTGGGAACCGGGGAGCTGTTTTTT	CSVDRVGTGELFF	.	TRBV29-1	many	TRBJ2-2
TGCAGTGCTAGAGATGGTGGCTACAATGAGCAGTTCTTC	CSARDGGYNEQFF	.	TRBV20-1	many	TRBJ2-1
TGTGCCAGCAGTTTGGGTTTAGGGCAAAGGAGAAGATCGGGTGGCTACACCTTC	CASSLGLGQRRRSGGYTF	.	TRBV12-3/TRBV12-4	many	TRBJ1-2
TGTGCCAGCAGCTGGGGGGCCCTCTACAATGAGCAGTTCTTC	CASSWGALYNEQFF	.	TRBV11-1	few	TRBJ2-1
TGTGCCAGCAGTTACCGGGACTCCTACGAGCAGTACTTC	CASSYRDSYEQYF	.	TRBV5-6	.	TRBJ2-7
TGCGCCAGCAGCTTGGAGGTTGCCCTCCTAGGGGAGCTGTTTTTT	CASSLEVALLGELFF	.	TRBV5-1	many	TRBJ2-2
TGTGCCAGCAGCGTAGTTACCCACGGACAGGGATACAATGAGCAGTTCTTC	CASSVVTHGQGYNEQFF	TRBD1	TRBV9	many	TRBJ2-1
TGCAGTGCTAGAGATACCGGGACTAGCGGGGGAACCTTT	CSARDTGTSGGTF	TRBD2	TRBV20-1	many	TRBJ2-3
TGTGCCAGCAGTGAACCGGACACTAGAAAGGTTAACACTGAAGCTTTCTTT	CASSEPDTRKVNTEAFF	.	TRBV2	.	TRBJ1-1
TGTGCCAGCAGCTTCCGACTAGCGGGGGGAGGGGAGACCCAGTACTTC	CASSFRLAGGGETQYF	TRBD2	TRBV7-2	.	TRBJ2-5
TGTGCCAGCAGCCATGGGGGCCCCGAGCAGTATTTT	CASSHGGPEQYF	.	TRBV12-3/TRBV12-4	many	TRBJ2-3
TGCGCCAGCAGCCCGGGGGACAGGGGCTACACTGAAGCTTTCTTT	CASSPGDRGYTEAFF	TRBD1	TRBV5-1	.	TRBJ1-1
TGTGCCAGCATCTCGGGACAGGGCGCGTCTGGGGCCAACGTCCTGACTTTC	CASISGQGASGANVLTF	TRBD1	TRBV12-3/TRBV12-4	few	TRBJ2-6